What follows are 25 T cell receptor beta chains derived from one specimen sequenced in a study of T cell changes during pregnancy in multiple sclerosis. The repertoire was sequenced with immunoSEQ multiplex PCR; TCRdb's copy has only in-frame clones and lacks some. The profile covers approximately 85,000 clones, with 90% to 95% appearing a single time and roughly 2.5% taken by the ten largest. Sequenced here: peripheral blood, sampled in the first trimester of pregnancy. Receptors originate from a female donor with multiple sclerosis, enrolled in a pregnancy study.

This clone is a singleton in its sample. The J gene is TRBJ2-3, the V gene TRBV19; D uncertain. CDR3 size: 14 residues. Trimming shortened V by 4 bases and J by 3 bases, and 11 bases separated the two germline ends. Germline CDR1 is LNHDA and CDR2 is SQIVND (reference sequence). CDR3 sequence reads: CASSRFVGTDTQYF. CDR3 nucleotide sequence: TGTGCCAGTAGTAGATTTGTCGGGACAGATACGCAGTATTTT.

The chain recombines TRBV30 with TRBJ2-2; TRBD2 aligns across 13 bases. The trim removed 3 bases at V and 7 bases at J, leaving 8 bases unmatched. In germline, CDR1 is GTSNPN, CDR2 SVGIG (reference sequence). The CDR3 covers 16 residues. The CDR3 is CAWRKLAGGPVGELFF. CDR3 nucleotide sequence: TGTGCCTGGAGGAAACTAGCGGGAGGGCCAGTCGGGGAGCTGTTTTTT.

This clone was observed a handful of times. This chain links TRBV2 with TRBJ1-5; D is undetermined. With 4 bases removed from V and 2 bases from J, the gap between germline ends came to 15 bases. Germline CDR1 is SNHLY and CDR2 is FYNNEI. This CDR3 has 16 amino acids. The CDR3 DNA follows: TGTGCCAGCAGTGTGATGGCTTATGAGGGCAATCAGCCCCAGCATTTT. Its translation: CASSVMAYEGNQPQHF.

A word on this clone: Other DNA sequences from this sample encode an identical CDR3 as well. The rearrangement joins TRBV18 to TRBJ1-6; 8 positions match TRBD1. This CDR3 spans 14 amino acids. V lost 3 bases to trimming and J lost 8 bases; unmatched junction nucleotides: 3. Germline V CDR1 and CDR2: KGHSH, LQKENI. The CDR3 spells CASSPQGADSPLHF. The CDR3 nucleotides are TGTGCCAGCTCACCGCAGGGGGCCGATTCACCCCTCCACTTT.

The chain carries TRBV12-5 and TRBJ2-4, with D tentatively TRBD1 (5 bases). CDR1 LGHNT and CDR2 FRNRAP come from the germline V gene. V gave up 1 base and J gave up 0 bases, with 10 bases separating them. This CDR3 is 16 amino acids long. The CDR3: CASGLERTQAKNIQYF. CDR3 sequence (DNA): TGTGCTAGTGGTTTGGAAAGGACACAAGCCAAAAACATTCAGTACTTC.

This clone appeared a single time. This chain joins TRBV5-6 and TRBJ1-2; TRBD1 aligns across 12 bases. Per germline, CDR1 SGHDT and CDR2 YYEEEE. V gave up 4 bases and J gave up 8 bases; unmatched junction bases: 12. The CDR3 contains 16 residues. DNA for the CDR3: TGTGCCAGCAGCCTGGGACAGGGGGCGGTATCGGGAGGCTACACCTTC. Its translation: CASSLGQGAVSGGYTF.

The chain carries TRBV7-9 and TRBJ2-1, with TRBD2 matching over 9 bases. This CDR3 comprises 17 residues. Trimming took 5 bases from V and 2 from J; bases not matched to a gene: 10. Germline V gene data show CDR1 as SEHNR and CDR2 as FQNEAQ (reference sequence). CDR3 region: CASSHPPSGTTYNEQFF. The CDR3 nucleotides read TGTGCCAGCAGCCACCCCCCTAGCGGGACTACCTACAATGAGCAGTTCTTC.

The J gene is TRBJ2-7, the V gene TRBV4-2; 14 nucleotides match TRBD2. This CDR3 spans 16 amino acids. CDR1 LGHNA and CDR2 YNFKEQ come from the germline V gene. After removal of 2 bases from V and 4 bases from J, the junction contained 4 bases not matched to a gene. The CDR3 DNA reads TGTGCCAGCAGCCAAACCGGGACTAGCGGGAGTTACGAGCAGTACTTC. The encoded protein is CASSQTGTSGSYEQYF.

The chain combines TRBV5-4 with TRBJ2-7, with TRBD2 matching over 8 bases. The CDR3 contains 14 residues. The J segment lost 0 bases and the V segment lost 4 bases, leaving 3 bases of the junction unmatched. Germline V gene sequence: CDR1 SGHNT, CDR2 YYREEE (reference sequence). Here the CDR3 reads CASSPGGDSYEQYF. The DNA for the CDR3 is TGTGCCAGCAGCCCCGGGGGGGACTCCTACGAGCAGTACTTC.

The chain uses TRBV28 and TRBJ2-4; perhaps TRBD1 as D (5 bases). Germline lookup yields CDR1 MDHEN and CDR2 SYDVKM. The germline V and J ends were trimmed by 5 bases and 8 bases, with 19 bases remaining between them. The CDR3 covers 15 residues. The CDR3 spells CASSGLRQGVDIQYF. In DNA, the CDR3 is TGTGCCAGCAGTGGTCTAAGGCAGGGTGTGGACATTCAGTACTTC. The full variable domain, with the rest looked up from reference TRBV28 and TRBJ2-4, is DVKVTQSSRYLVKRTGEKVFLECVQDMDHENMFWYRQDPGLGLRLIYFSYDVKMKEKGDIPEGYSVSREKKERFSLILESASTNQTSMYLCASSGLRQGVDIQYFGAGTRLSVL.

The chain has TRBV13 and TRBJ1-2, with D uncertain. This CDR3 has 14 residues. V lost 1 base and J lost 2, with 8 bases in between. CDR1 and CDR2 from the germline V gene are PRHDT and FYEKMQ (reference sequence). CDR3: CASSLAAANYGYTF. The DNA of the CDR3 is TGTGCCAGCAGCTTAGCCGCGGCGAACTATGGCTACACCTTC.

V gene TRBV5-1 combines with J gene TRBJ2-7, with D possibly being TRBD2 (6 bases). This CDR3 contains 15 residues. Germline assignment: CDR1 SGHRS and CDR2 YFSETQ. V was cut by 5 bases and J by 3 bases, with 18 bases left in between. The CDR3 DNA reads TGCGCCAGCAGTGGACTTGTCGGGGGTAACTACGAGCAGTACTTC. Its translation is CASSGLVGGNYEQYF.

Worth noting for this clone: One end of the junction is discordant with germline, which a read error may explain. Distinct nucleotide sequences in the sample also encode this CDR3. The rearrangement joins TRBV6-5 to TRBJ1-4; 9 bases are a match to TRBD1. The CDR3 is 16 amino acids. Germline V gene data show CDR1 as MNHEY and CDR2 as SVGAGI. The DNA for the CDR3 is TGTGCCAGCAGTTACTCCTACAGGGGGCGCAGGGAAAAATTGTTTTTT. The encoded protein is CASSYSYRGRREKLFF.

The rearrangement joins TRBV29-1 to TRBJ2-1; 7 bases agree with TRBD2. The V segment lost 4 bases and the J segment 0 bases; nucleotides outside the gene matches: 3. This CDR3 contains 14 residues. Germline assignment: CDR1 SQVTM and CDR2 ANQGSEA. The chain's CDR3 is CSVGSGVSYNEQFF. CDR3 nucleotides: TGCAGCGTTGGGAGCGGGGTCTCCTACAATGAGCAGTTCTTC.

The chain has TRBV4-1 and TRBJ2-1, with 8 bases aligning to TRBD2. This CDR3 spans 15 amino acids. Germline CDR1 and CDR2: MGHRA and YSYEKL. Trimming at V came to 0 bases and at J to 9 bases, leaving 7 bases not matched to a gene. CDR3 bases: TGCGCCAGCAGCCAAGAAAACGGGAGGGCCGGTGAGCAGTTCTTC. As protein: CASSQENGRAGEQFF.

V is TRBV5-1 and J is TRBJ1-6; D is possibly TRBD1 (6 bases). The CDR3 length is 14 residues. Trimming removed 4 bases at V and 13 bases at J, with 18 bases between. Germline V gene lookup returns CDR1 SGHRS and CDR2 YFSETQ. The CDR3 region has the DNA TGCGCCAGCAGCCCGGATGGGGGCAGGGTGCCCCTCCACTTT. Translation gives CASSPDGGRVPLHF.

The chain has TRBV7-3 and TRBJ2-5; D is unresolved. V was trimmed by 4 bases and J by 5 bases, leaving 11 bases between them. Germline V gene data show CDR1 as SGHTA and CDR2 as FQGTGA. The CDR3 runs to 13 residues. The CDR3 sequence: CASSYNYGETQYF. In DNA form, the CDR3 reads TGTGCCAGCAGCTATAACTATGGGGAGACCCAGTACTTC.

This clone was seen just once. V is TRBV19 and J is TRBJ2-7, with TRBD1 as a possible D gene (6 bases). Trimming removed 3 bases at V and 5 bases at J, with 11 bases between. The CDR3 runs to 13 residues. The germline V gene has CDR1 LNHDA and CDR2 SQIVND (reference sequence). CDR3 DNA sequence: TGTGCCAGTAGTATTCCAGGGGACCACGAGCAGTACTTC. Translated: CASSIPGDHEQYF. Full variable domain (rest looked up from reference TRBV19 and TRBJ2-7): DGGITQSPKYLFRKEGQNVTLSCEQNLNHDAMYWYRQDPGQGLRLIYYSQIVNDFQKGDIAEGYSVSREKKESFPLTVTSAQKNPTAFYLCASSIPGDHEQYFGPGTRLTVT.

The genes are TRBV2 and TRBJ1-1, with 7 nucleotides matching TRBD1. The CDR3 totals 15 residues. Germline V CDR1 and CDR2: SNHLY, FYNNEI. V was clipped by 6 bases and J by 3 bases; unmatched bases: 10. The CDR3 bases are TGTGCCAGCAGGGAGGAGGGACAGAGCTACACTGAAGCTTTCTTT. This gives the protein CASREEGQSYTEAFF.

As regards this clone: The junction departs from germline at one end; a sequencing error may be responsible. This rearrangement joins TRBV29-1 to TRBJ2-2, with unresolved D. Germline-derived CDR1 and CDR2 are SQVTM and ANQGSEA. This CDR3 comprises 15 residues. This CDR3 is CSVEGPNSGTGELFF. The CDR3 region has the DNA TGCAGCGTAGAAGGACCTAACTCGGGCACCGGGGAGCTGTTTTTT.

This chain uses TRBV19 with TRBJ2-1, with TRBD1 matching over 9 bases. The CDR3 sequence is 13 residues long. Per germline, CDR1 LNHDA and CDR2 SQIVND (reference sequence). J gave up 8 bases and V 8 bases, and 7 bases lay outside the gene matches. For the CDR3, the DNA is TGTGCCAGTCGAGGGGACAGGGTCTATGAGCAGTTCTTC. Encoded protein: CASRGDRVYEQFF.

This clone was detected a few times. The chain employs TRBV7-9 and TRBJ1-5, with 8 positions matching TRBD1. This CDR3 region has 15 residues. V trimming: 6 bases; J trimming: 8 bases; junction bases outside the gene matches: 12. Germline V gene data show CDR1 as SEHNR and CDR2 as FQNEAQ (reference sequence). This CDR3 is CASSLTSGGPEPQHF. CDR3 nucleotides: TGTGCCAGCAGTCTTACATCAGGGGGCCCGGAGCCCCAGCATTTT.

The V and J genes are TRBV19 and TRBJ2-7; 10 positions match TRBD2. The CDR3 has 15 residues. In germline, CDR1 is LNHDA, CDR2 SQIVND (reference sequence). With V trimmed by 4 bases and J by 1 base, 4 bases remained unmatched. The CDR3 loop reads CASSTLAGVSYEQYF. The CDR3 region has the DNA TGTGCCAGTAGTACCCTAGCGGGAGTGTCCTACGAGCAGTACTTC.

V and J are TRBV5-4 and TRBJ2-7; 11 nucleotides align to TRBD2. The CDR3 extends over 14 amino acids. Germline lookup yields CDR1 SGHNT and CDR2 YYREEE (reference sequence). J was trimmed by 5 bases and V by 1 base; bases with no gene match: 2. This CDR3 is CASSLMTSGDEQYF. The CDR3, as DNA: TGTGCCAGCAGCTTGATGACTAGCGGGGACGAGCAGTACTTC. Supplemented by reference TRBV5-4 and TRBJ2-7, the full variable domain reads ETGVTQSPTHLIKTRGQQVTLRCSSQSGHNTVSWYQQALGQGPQFIFQYYREEENGRGNFPPRFSGLQFPNYSSELNVNALELDDSALYLCASSLMTSGDEQYFGPGTRLTVT.

The chain joins TRBV6-6 to TRBJ2-1; 7 bases fit TRBD2. This CDR3 has 16 residues. The V gene end was trimmed by 3 bases and the J gene end by 0 bases; junction bases not matched to a gene: 5. Germline values: CDR1 MNHNY, CDR2 SVGAGI (reference sequence). The CDR3 sequence: CASSYRGDRSYNEQFF. The CDR3 DNA sequence: TGTGCCAGCAGTTATCGGGGGGATCGCTCCTACAATGAGCAGTTCTTC.